This T cell receptor beta chain derives from a study of T cells after yellow fever vaccination. The TCR cDNA carried a universal primer site and UMIs from 5'RACE template switching. TCRdb re-derived calls from the 5' RACE reads in MiXCR, one entry per CDR3 protein. The table records approximately 10,000 distinct CDR3 sequences, approximately 5.3% of them present only once. Study-wide results and limits: Clonotypes shared by both compartments, CD4 and CD8, made up a small share. At day 0, almost all vaccine-responding clonotypes escaped detection in the sorted memory subsets.

This clonotype was counted ten times or more. The germline CDR1 and CDR2 sequences are SGDLS and YYNGEE. V dropped 4 bases and J dropped 5; count of bases not matched to a gene: 4. The CDR3 spans 14 residues. The chain is built from TRBV9 and TRBJ2-5, with TRBD2 matching 11 bases. This sequence originates from a man under 40 who received the YFV17D yellow fever vaccine. The sequences come from PBMCs, either bulk or a sorted T-cell subset (CD4+, CD8+, memory, or dextramer-sorted; not recorded which), collected on the day of the yellow fever booster vaccination. CDR3 sequence: CASSTGTSGETQYF. CDR3 nucleotides: TGTGCCAGCAGCACCGGGACTAGCGGCGAGACCCAGTACTTC.